This T cell receptor beta chain derives from a study of early T cells in non-severe SARS-CoV-2 infection. Study-wide background: The sequenced material was bulk RNA from unsorted whole blood, and its chains were unpaired.

This clonotype was observed at least ten times. As yet, its antigen is unknown. Deletions cut 6 bases from V and 5 bases from J, with 11 bases between. Germline CDR1 is MNHEY and CDR2 is SVGAGI. This CDR3 has 13 residues. Individual cDNA molecules received unique molecular identifiers. One entry per CDR3 protein, called by TCRdb with MiXCR from the 5' RACE reads. The data hold about 52,000 distinct CDR3 sequences, with just over 8% observed a single time. Study-level points and caveats: VDJdb-based annotation leaned toward anti-spike CD8 responses and missed private and CD4 specificities.

The source of this sequence is an adult who was a healthcare worker with PCR-confirmed SARS-CoV-2 infection or an uninfected control (not recorded which). The chain is built from TRBV6-5 and TRBJ1-5; TRBD1 is a possible D gene (6 bases). The sequencing sample was made of whole blood. In nucleotides, the CDR3 is TGTGCCAGCAGCCTAGGGGGGTATCAGCCCCAGCATTTT. Translation: CASSLGGYQPQHF.